The rows below give T cell receptor beta chains drawn from one sample of a study of response to subunit inactivated influenza vaccine. A single record per CDR3 protein comes from TCRdb applying MiXCR to the RT-PCR reads. The sample lists more than 700,000 distinct CDR3 sequences; less than 25% were seen once. Sequencing used PBMCs from blood, obtained 4 to 6 days after vaccination. The receptors were gathered from a man aged 45-65 years who received an inactivated influenza vaccine. Each CDR3 is given with its conserved first and last residue. Each record gives: V gene, clone size, D gene, J gene, CDR3 protein, CDR3 DNA. The D gene is left open where the match is weak. The size field is filled for only some rows; it gives once, few, many or a size class.

V: TRBV2
size: .
D: .
J: TRBJ1-6
CDR3: CASTSVQGNYNSPLHF
DNA: TGTGCCAGCACAAGCGTTCAGGGGAACTATAATTCACCCCTCCACTTT

V: TRBV7-9
size: .
D: TRBD2
J: TRBJ2-1
CDR3: CASSFPGGSYNEQFF
DNA: TGTGCCAGCAGCTTCCCCGGGGGGAGCTACAATGAGCAGTTCTTC

V: TRBV28
size: once
D: .
J: TRBJ1-6
CDR3: CASSKTALNSPLHF
DNA: TGTGCCAGCAGTAAGACAGCCCTTAATTCACCCCTCCACTTT

V: TRBV24-1
size: few
D: TRBD1
J: TRBJ2-5
CDR3: CATSDWDRGGETQYF
DNA: TGTGCCACCAGTGATTGGGACAGGGGGGGAGAGACCCAGTACTTC

V: TRBV4-3
size: .
D: .
J: TRBJ2-1
CDR3: CASGQDNFGTEQFF
DNA: TGCGCCAGCGGCCAAGATAACTTCGGAACTGAGCAGTTCTTC

V: TRBV12-3/TRBV12-4
size: .
D: TRBD1
J: TRBJ1-5
CDR3: CASSPTGGSQPQHF
DNA: TGTGCCAGCAGCCCCACAGGGGGCAGCCAGCCCCAGCATTTT

V: TRBV7-2
size: .
D: .
J: TRBJ2-3
CDR3: CASSLASSSADTQYF
DNA: TGTGCCAGCAGCTTAGCGTCTAGCAGCGCAGATACGCAGTATTTT

V: TRBV6-5
size: .
D: TRBD1
J: TRBJ2-7
CDR3: CASSYRGRGNYEQYF
DNA: TGTGCCAGCAGTTACCGTGGCAGGGGGAACTACGAGCAGTACTTC

V: TRBV28
size: few
D: .
J: TRBJ1-1
CDR3: CASSFVMMVTEAFF
DNA: TGTGCCAGCAGTTTTGTGATGATGGTCACTGAAGCTTTCTTT

V: TRBV15
size: many
D: TRBD1
J: TRBJ1-1
CDR3: CATSRSGQVNTEAFF
DNA: TGTGCCACCAGCAGATCAGGACAGGTGAACACTGAAGCTTTCTTT

V: TRBV11-3
size: few
D: TRBD2
J: TRBJ2-1
CDR3: CASSLDPAGGYNEQFF
DNA: TGTGCCAGCAGCTTAGACCCGGCGGGAGGATACAATGAGCAGTTCTTC

V: TRBV24-1
size: few
D: TRBD2
J: TRBJ2-1
CDR3: CATSAWATSGSRNEQFF
DNA: TGTGCCACCAGTGCTTGGGCCACTAGCGGGAGTAGGAATGAGCAGTTCTTC

V: TRBV11-2
size: .
D: TRBD1
J: TRBJ2-7
CDR3: CASSLVRGQTYEQYF
DNA: TGTGCCAGCAGCTTAGTTCGGGGACAGACCTACGAGCAGTACTTC

V: TRBV5-1
size: .
D: .
J: TRBJ1-2
CDR3: CASSLAGGGSHGYTF
DNA: TGCGCCAGCAGCTTGGCCGGGGGTGGTTCCCACGGCTACACCTTC

V: TRBV11-3
size: .
D: TRBD1
J: TRBJ1-5
CDR3: CASSFLGQGNQPQHF
DNA: TGTGCCAGCAGCTTCTTAGGACAGGGAAATCAGCCCCAGCATTTT

V: TRBV9
size: .
D: .
J: TRBJ2-2
CDR3: CASSSSAGELFF
DNA: TGTGCCAGCAGCAGCAGTGCCGGGGAGCTGTTTTTT

V: TRBV7-2
size: .
D: .
J: TRBJ2-3
CDR3: CASSLARMPGTDTQYF
DNA: TGTGCCAGCAGCTTAGCGCGGATGCCTGGCACAGATACGCAGTATTTT

V: TRBV5-1
size: .
D: .
J: TRBJ2-3
CDR3: CASSLWGDRATDTQYF
DNA: TGCGCCAGCAGCTTGTGGGGGGACAGAGCCACAGATACGCAGTATTTT

V: TRBV20-1
size: .
D: TRBD2
J: TRBJ2-3
CDR3: CSAPGLAGMAGTDTQYF
DNA: TGCAGTGCTCCGGGACTAGCGGGAATGGCCGGCACAGATACGCAGTATTTT

V: TRBV20-1
size: few
D: TRBD2
J: TRBJ2-2
CDR3: CSASREGGGELFF
DNA: TGCAGTGCTAGTCGGGAGGGCGGCGGGGAGCTGTTTTTT

V: TRBV20-1
size: .
D: .
J: TRBJ2-2
CDR3: CSASRQGMNTGELFF
DNA: TGCAGTGCTAGTCGTCAGGGGATGAACACCGGGGAGCTGTTTTTT

V: TRBV4-3
size: few
D: TRBD2
J: TRBJ2-7
CDR3: CASSQEGIASGSYEQYF
DNA: TGCGCCAGCAGCCAAGAGGGTATCGCTAGCGGGAGCTACGAGCAGTACTTC

V: TRBV27
size: many
D: .
J: TRBJ1-1
CDR3: CASSQAEEAFF
DNA: TGTGCCAGCAGTCAGGCGGAGGAAGCTTTCTTT

V: TRBV20-1
size: .
D: .
J: TRBJ2-2
CDR3: CSAVQPPANTGELFF
DNA: TGCAGTGCTGTCCAGCCTCCCGCGAACACCGGGGAGCTGTTTTTT

V: TRBV28
size: .
D: .
J: TRBJ1-2
CDR3: CASTSGGGRGYGYTF
DNA: TGTGCCAGCACCAGCGGGGGGGGACGGGGCTATGGCTACACCTTC

V: TRBV7-9
size: few
D: .
J: TRBJ2-2
CDR3: CAIRTANTGELFF
DNA: TGTGCCATTAGGACAGCGAACACCGGGGAGCTGTTTTTT

V: TRBV20-1
size: .
D: TRBD1
J: TRBJ2-7
CDR3: CSARTPTGAYEQYF
DNA: TGCAGTGCTAGAACTCCGACAGGGGCCTACGAGCAGTACTTC

V: TRBV5-1
size: few
D: TRBD2
J: TRBJ2-5
CDR3: CASSIARRTSGQETQYF
DNA: TGCGCCAGCAGCATCGCCCGAAGGACTAGCGGACAAGAGACCCAGTACTTC

V: TRBV12-3/TRBV12-4
size: .
D: .
J: TRBJ1-3
CDR3: CASSPLRISGNTIYF
DNA: TGTGCCAGCAGTCCCCTCCGAATCTCTGGAAACACCATATATTTT

V: TRBV11-1
size: .
D: TRBD1
J: TRBJ1-1
CDR3: CASSLAGQGARFLLNTEAFF
DNA: TGTGCCAGCAGCTTAGCGGGACAGGGGGCGCGATTTCTCTTGAACACTGAAGCTTTCTTT

V: TRBV7-2
size: few
D: TRBD1
J: TRBJ2-7
CDR3: CASSGSTGIYEQYF
DNA: TGTGCCAGCAGCGGATCGACAGGGATCTACGAGCAGTACTTC

V: TRBV16
size: .
D: TRBD2
J: TRBJ2-1
CDR3: CASANLAGFYNEQFF
DNA: TGTGCCAGTGCAAACCTAGCGGGATTTTACAATGAGCAGTTCTTC

V: TRBV10-3
size: .
D: .
J: TRBJ1-5
CDR3: CAISESGGQPQHF
DNA: TGTGCCATCAGTGAGTCGGGCGGTCAGCCCCAGCATTTT

V: TRBV6-5
size: .
D: TRBD2
J: TRBJ2-1
CDR3: CASSLTGLAGVEQFF
DNA: TGTGCCAGCAGTTTAACGGGACTAGCGGGGGTTGAGCAGTTCTTC

V: TRBV21-1
size: .
D: .
J: TRBJ2-7
CDR3: CASSKEYCRDRGLSDPYEQYF
DNA: TGTGCCAGCAGCAAAGAGTACTGCCGGGACAGGGGGCTGTCGGACCCCTACGAGCAGTACTTC

V: TRBV6-2/TRBV6-3
size: .
D: TRBD2
J: TRBJ2-1
CDR3: CASSRAGDYEQFF
DNA: TGTGCCAGCAGCAGAGCGGGAGATTATGAGCAGTTCTTC

V: TRBV24-1
size: .
D: TRBD2
J: TRBJ2-1
CDR3: CATSDGLVKSSYNEQFF
DNA: TGTGCCACCAGTGACGGACTAGTCAAGAGCTCCTACAATGAGCAGTTCTTC

V: TRBV28
size: few
D: .
J: TRBJ2-7
CDR3: CASSLTRREQYF
DNA: TGTGCCAGCAGCCTGACGCGCCGCGAGCAGTACTTC

V: TRBV6-1
size: .
D: TRBD1
J: TRBJ2-5
CDR3: CASRVTGVGETQYF
DNA: TGTGCCAGCAGAGTCACAGGGGTGGGGGAGACCCAGTACTTC

V: TRBV5-1
size: .
D: TRBD1
J: TRBJ2-7
CDR3: CASSLVGQGADEQYF
DNA: TGCGCCAGCAGCTTGGTGGGACAGGGGGCAGACGAGCAGTACTTC

V: TRBV27
size: .
D: .
J: TRBJ2-6
CDR3: CASSLSLYPYSGANVLTF
DNA: TGTGCCAGCAGTTTATCGTTATACCCATACTCTGGGGCCAACGTCCTGACTTTC

V: TRBV7-2
size: many
D: .
J: TRBJ2-1
CDR3: CASSLEDSSYNEQFF
DNA: TGTGCCAGCAGCTTAGAGGACAGCTCCTACAATGAGCAGTTCTTC

V: TRBV20-1
size: few
D: .
J: TRBJ2-6
CDR3: CSARSGAGANVLTF
DNA: TGCAGTGCTAGATCAGGGGCTGGGGCCAACGTCCTGACTTTC

V: TRBV18
size: .
D: .
J: TRBJ1-1
CDR3: CASSPTQVNTEAFF
DNA: TGTGCCAGCTCACCAACACAGGTGAACACTGAAGCTTTCTTT

V: TRBV7-2
size: .
D: TRBD1
J: TRBJ1-2
CDR3: CASSLSRDSTNYGYTF
DNA: TGTGCCAGCAGCTTAAGCCGGGACAGTACTAACTATGGCTACACCTTC

V: TRBV5-1
size: few
D: .
J: TRBJ1-4
CDR3: CASSYFAQGGPTNEKLFF
DNA: TGCGCCAGCAGCTACTTTGCCCAGGGAGGCCCTACTAATGAAAAACTGTTTTTT

V: TRBV6-2/TRBV6-3
size: .
D: TRBD1
J: TRBJ1-5
CDR3: CASSSPGTGFGSNQPQHF
DNA: TGTGCCAGCAGCTCCCCCGGGACAGGGTTTGGAAGCAATCAGCCCCAGCATTTT

V: TRBV29-1
size: .
D: .
J: TRBJ1-1
CDR3: CSVEELGVMNTEAFF
DNA: TGCAGCGTTGAAGAGTTAGGGGTGATGAACACTGAAGCTTTCTTT

V: TRBV29-1
size: few
D: TRBD2
J: TRBJ2-3
CDR3: CSLLGGSGSADTQYF
DNA: TGCAGCCTTCTTGGGGGAAGCGGGAGCGCAGATACGCAGTATTTT

V: TRBV4-2
size: .
D: TRBD2
J: TRBJ2-1
CDR3: CASSQEPSGRVDEQFF
DNA: TGTGCCAGCAGCCAAGAACCTAGCGGGAGAGTAGATGAGCAGTTCTTC

V: TRBV6-1
size: .
D: TRBD1
J: TRBJ1-6
CDR3: CASRDQGAGNSPLHF
DNA: TGTGCCAGCAGGGACCAGGGGGCGGGAAATTCACCCCTCCACTTT

V: TRBV6-1
size: few
D: TRBD1
J: TRBJ2-1
CDR3: CASSLDRAGSREQFF
DNA: TGTGCCAGCAGCTTGGACAGGGCAGGTAGTCGTGAGCAGTTCTTC

V: TRBV18
size: .
D: .
J: TRBJ1-6
CDR3: CASSPTGPNSPLHF
DNA: TGTGCCAGCTCACCCACAGGGCCTAATTCACCCCTCCACTTT

V: TRBV7-2
size: many
D: .
J: TRBJ1-5
CDR3: CASSLGYQPQHF
DNA: TGTGCCAGCAGCTTAGGCTATCAGCCCCAGCATTTT

V: TRBV20-1
size: .
D: TRBD2
J: TRBJ2-5
CDR3: CSARDRLAEYQETQYF
DNA: TGCAGTGCTAGAGATCGACTAGCGGAGTACCAAGAGACCCAGTACTTC

V: TRBV24-1
size: many
D: .
J: TRBJ2-7
CDR3: CATSDLRGRPSYEQYF
DNA: TGTGCCACCAGTGATTTGAGGGGGAGGCCCTCCTACGAGCAGTACTTC

V: TRBV7-9
size: .
D: .
J: TRBJ2-1
CDR3: CASSALPTEYNEQFF
DNA: TGTGCCAGCAGCGCTCTCCCGACGGAGTACAATGAGCAGTTCTTC

V: TRBV29-1
size: .
D: .
J: TRBJ2-3
CDR3: CSVEVKGGGTDTQYF
DNA: TGCAGCGTTGAGGTGAAGGGGGGGGGCACAGATACGCAGTATTTT

V: TRBV4-3
size: .
D: .
J: TRBJ2-5
CDR3: CASSQGWGAETQYF
DNA: TGCGCCAGCAGCCAAGGATGGGGCGCGGAGACCCAGTACTTC

V: TRBV11-2
size: .
D: .
J: TRBJ1-5
CDR3: CASSLTLGQPQHF
DNA: TGTGCCAGCAGCCTGACATTGGGTCAGCCCCAGCATTTT